Shown below are 30 T cell receptor beta chains from a single sample sequenced in a study of cytomegalovirus exposure and HLA in healthy donors (dated by TCRdb to 2017 to 2019). Library preparation was by the immunoSEQ multiplex PCR assay. A mixture of 60 forward primers for TCR Vbeta segments and 13 reverse primers for TCR Jbeta segments was used in the multiplex PCR. The source is immuneACCESS, and TCRdb retained only in-frame sequences with V and J called. Part of the clones is not carried over; for the studies checked, unresolved V genes explain less than half of this, and the remainder is unexplained. This sample comprises roughly 220,000 clones, approximately 70% of them detected only once. The top ten constitute about 3% of the sample. What was sequenced was PBMCs. These receptors came from a man aged 40-50 years in good health and CMV-seropositive.

J is TRBJ2-6 and V is TRBV25-1, with D perhaps matching TRBD1 (6 bases). The CDR3 totals 14 residues. Per the germline V gene, CDR1 is MGHDK and CDR2 is SYGVNS. V was clipped by 7 bases and J by 0 bases, with 7 bases between them. The CDR3 loop is CASMGASGANVLTF. CDR3 nucleotides: TGTGCCAGCATGGGGGCCTCTGGGGCCAACGTCCTGACTTTC.

Comment on this clone: Other nucleotide sequences from this sample produce the same CDR3. The chain is built from TRBV18 and TRBJ2-2; D possibly corresponds to TRBD1 (6 bases). Germline-derived CDR1 and CDR2 are KGHSH and LQKENI. V dropped 3 bases and J dropped 1 base, with 9 bases sitting between them. The CDR3 has 15 residues. The CDR3 sequence is CASSPTGQNTGELFF. CDR3 nucleotide sequence: TGTGCCAGCTCACCGACGGGACAGAACACCGGGGAGCTGTTTTTT.

The rearrangement links TRBV6-1 to TRBJ1-2; TRBD1 matches at 9 bases. Trimming cost V 10 bases and J 8 bases; bases outside gene matches: 17. CDR3 length: 15 residues. Germline V CDR1 and CDR2: MNHNS, SASEGT. The CDR3 DNA follows: TGTGCCACCACCCGGGACAGGGTATGGCGATGGGGCTACACCTTC. It codes for CATTRDRVWRWGYTF.

The chain links TRBV28 to TRBJ1-2; 7 nucleotides align to TRBD1. V trimming: 6 bases; J trimming: 0 bases; junction bases outside the gene matches: 10. Looked up from germline, CDR1 is MDHEN and CDR2 is SYDVKM. CDR3 length: 16 amino acids. CDR3 sequence (DNA): TGTGCCAGCAGCATCACCGGGACAGCCTCTAACTATGGCTACACCTTC. Translated, it gives CASSITGTASNYGYTF.

The chain has TRBV2 and TRBJ1-2; 8 nucleotides line up with TRBD1. Trimming removed 10 bases from V and 8 bases from J; junction bases left unmatched: 15. The CDR3 runs 14 residues. CDR1 and CDR2 from the germline V gene are SNHLY and FYNNEI. CDR3 DNA sequence: TGTGCCACCCTAAAGGTGGACAGGGTCGACGGCTACACCTTC. Amino acid sequence: CATLKVDRVDGYTF.

The chain has TRBV11-3 and TRBJ2-5; TRBD2 matches 7 bases. This CDR3 region has 13 residues. V shed 4 bases, J shed 5 bases, and the junction held 4 bases outside the gene matches. Looked up from germline, CDR1 is SGHNT and CDR2 is YENEEA. The CDR3 spells CASSSGTTETQYF. CDR3 in DNA: TGTGCCAGCAGCTCCGGGACTACTGAGACCCAGTACTTC.

The chain employs TRBV28 and TRBJ2-3; 10 bases match TRBD1. The CDR3 is made up of 15 amino acids. Germline assignment: CDR1 MDHEN and CDR2 SYDVKM. V gave up 6 bases and J gave up 2 bases; unmatched junction bases: 5. The CDR3 nucleotides read TGTGCCAGCAGGGGGACAGGGGCCTTCACAGATACGCAGTATTTT. Translating it yields CASRGTGAFTDTQYF.

This clone occurred once. V and J are TRBV7-8 and TRBJ1-2; TRBD1 aligns across 8 bases. Germline assignment: CDR1 SGHVS and CDR2 FQNEAQ. The CDR3 is 13 residues long. The junction had 3 bases not matched to a gene; V was cut back by 5 bases and J by 4 bases. The CDR3 nucleotides read TGTGCCAGCAGCCATGACAGGGGCTATGGCTACACCTTC. This gives the protein CASSHDRGYGYTF.

This clone occurred a few times. The CDR3: CASSRQGANTEAFF. CDR3 in DNA: TGTGCCAGCAGTAGGCAGGGGGCGAACACTGAAGCTTTCTTT. The V gene is TRBV6-5, the J gene TRBJ1-1, with 8 bases aligning to TRBD1. This CDR3 is 14 amino acids long. Losses at the gene ends were 5 bases for V and 1 base for J; bases not matched to a gene: 3. Looked up from germline, CDR1 is MNHEY and CDR2 is SVGAGI.

V usage is TRBV27 and J usage is TRBJ1-4; 8 bases fit TRBD1. Germline V gene sequence: CDR1 MNHEY, CDR2 SMNVEV (reference sequence). The length of the CDR3 is 16 residues. Trimming at V came to 3 bases and at J to 0 bases, leaving 3 bases not matched to a gene. The CDR3 loop is CASSLHRGATNEKLFF. The CDR3 region has the DNA TGTGCCAGCAGTTTGCACAGGGGGGCAACTAATGAAAAACTGTTTTTT.

The J gene is TRBJ2-1, the V gene TRBV28, with no clear D. Trimming shortened V by 9 bases and J by 10 bases, and 13 bases separated the two germline ends. This CDR3 is built from 11 residues. Germline V gene lookup returns CDR1 MDHEN and CDR2 SYDVKM. The DNA for the CDR3 is TGTGCCAGTACCGAGCGTCGAGAGCAGTTCTTC. Amino acids: CASTERREQFF.

This clone was counted a single time. The chain joins TRBV25-1 to TRBJ1-2; D gene uncertain. The CDR3 is 14 amino acids. Per germline, CDR1 MGHDK and CDR2 SYGVNS. The ends were cut back, 2 bases at V and 2 bases at J, with 9 bases in the middle. The CDR3 nucleotides are TGTGCCAGCAGTGAAGCACTGGTGAACTATGGCTACACCTTC. This encodes CASSEALVNYGYTF.

The CDR3 region has the DNA TGTGCCAGCAGCTTAGCGACATCAGGCGGGAGTGAGCAGTTCTTC. Translated, it gives CASSLATSGGSEQFF. This sequence joins TRBV7-2 and TRBJ2-1; 7 nucleotides match TRBD2. Looked up from germline, CDR1 is SGHTA and CDR2 is FQGNSA. Trimming at V came to 0 bases and at J to 9 bases, leaving 8 bases not matched to a gene. This CDR3 comprises 15 residues.

V is TRBV4-1 and J is TRBJ2-2; tentative D call: TRBD2 (7 bases). Trimming left V 0 bases short and J 6 bases short, with 11 bases between. This CDR3 is 15 amino acids long. From germline, CDR1 is MGHRA and CDR2 YSYEKL. The CDR3: CASSQDTGRAGELFF. CDR3 DNA sequence: TGCGCCAGCAGCCAAGATACAGGGAGGGCCGGGGAGCTGTTTTTT.

The J gene is TRBJ2-2, the V gene TRBV4-1; D gene unclear. CDR1 is MGHRA, CDR2 YSYEKL, per germline. The ends were cut back, 0 bases at V and 5 bases at J, with 13 bases in the middle. This CDR3 is 16 amino acids long. DNA for the CDR3: TGCGCCAGCAGCCAAGAGAGATCGGTGAGGACCGGGGAGCTGTTTTTT. Protein product: CASSQERSVRTGELFF.

This clone was seen a handful of times. This chain links TRBV10-3 with TRBJ1-4, with D uncertain. Germline CDR1 is ENHRY and CDR2 is SYGVKD. Trimming removed 0 bases from V and 10 bases from J, with 12 bases in between. The CDR3 extends over 14 amino acids. The chain's CDR3 is CAISESAGEGKLFF. DNA of the CDR3: TGTGCCATCAGTGAGTCGGCAGGAGAGGGAAAACTGTTTTTT.

The rearrangement links TRBV11-2 to TRBJ2-7; TRBD2 matches at 7 bases. The length of the CDR3 is 15 residues. CDR1 and CDR2 (germline): SGHAT, FQNNGV. The trim removed 2 bases at V and 4 bases at J, leaving 8 bases unmatched. The chain's CDR3 is CASSLTPGEGYEQYF. In DNA form, the CDR3 reads TGTGCCAGCAGCTTAACGCCCGGGGAGGGATACGAGCAGTACTTC. Together with reference TRBV11-2 and TRBJ2-7, the CDR3 gives the full variable domain: EAGVAQSPRYKIIEKRQSVAFWCNPISGHATLYWYQQILGQGPKLLIQFQNNGVVDDSQLPKDRFSAERLKGVDSTLKIQPAKLEDSAVYLCASSLTPGEGYEQYFGPGTRLTVT.

The CDR3 DNA is TGTGCCAGCAGCGTCGGTGTGGCCGGGGAGCTGTTTTTT. Protein product: CASSVGVAGELFF. The chain is built from TRBV9 and TRBJ2-2, with unresolved D. Germline CDR1 is SGDLS and CDR2 is YYNGEE. This CDR3 has 13 amino acids. Trimming pared 2 bases from V and 6 bases from J, leaving 8 bases between. The variable domain in full, with the rest retrieved from reference TRBV9 and TRBJ2-2, is DSGVTQTPKHLITATGQRVTLRCSPRSGDLSVYWYQQSLDQGLQFLIQYYNGEERAKGNILERFSAQQFPDLHSELNLSSLELGDSALYFCASSVGVAGELFFGEGSRLTVL.

This clone was seen a handful of times. V gene TRBV4-1 combines with J gene TRBJ2-7; possibly TRBD1 for D (5 bases). CDR1 and CDR2 (germline): MGHRA, YSYEKL. Trimming removed 1 base from V and 3 bases from J, with 13 bases in between. This CDR3 region has 15 residues. CDR3 residues: CASSQGRQPLYEQYF. CDR3 sequence (DNA): TGCGCCAGCAGCCAAGGTAGACAGCCCCTCTACGAGCAGTACTTC.

V usage is TRBV27 and J usage is TRBJ2-7; TRBD2 matches at 9 bases. Germline V gives CDR1 MNHEY, CDR2 SMNVEV (reference sequence). The CDR3 runs 16 residues. V shed 8 bases and J 1 base; nucleotides not matched to a gene: 12. In nucleotides, the CDR3 is TGTGCCAGCGCCCCCCTTGCGGGAGGGTTGTCCTACGAGCAGTACTTC. This gives the protein CASAPLAGGLSYEQYF.

The chain is built from TRBV9 and TRBJ2-2; D remains unclear. Per the germline V gene, CDR1 is SGDLS and CDR2 is YYNGEE. The CDR3 spans 13 residues. Trimming shortened V by 5 bases and J by 2 bases, and 7 bases separated the two germline ends. Here the CDR3 DNA reads TGTGCCAGCAGGCGAACTAACACCGGGGAGCTGTTTTTT. It specifies CASRRTNTGELFF. The full variable domain, rest sourced from reference TRBV9 and TRBJ2-2, is DSGVTQTPKHLITATGQRVTLRCSPRSGDLSVYWYQQSLDQGLQFLIQYYNGEERAKGNILERFSAQQFPDLHSELNLSSLELGDSALYFCASRRTNTGELFFGEGSRLTVL.

J is TRBJ1-5 and V is TRBV5-4; 8 bases align to TRBD1. After removal of 4 bases from V and 4 bases from J, the junction contained 1 base not matched to a gene. This CDR3 is 13 amino acids long. Germline V gives CDR1 SGHNT, CDR2 YYREEE (reference sequence). CDR3 in DNA: TGTGCCAGCAGCCGGGACAGGAATCAGCCCCAGCATTTT. This sequence encodes CASSRDRNQPQHF. The complete variable domain, with remaining parts taken from reference TRBV5-4 and TRBJ1-5, reads ETGVTQSPTHLIKTRGQQVTLRCSSQSGHNTVSWYQQALGQGPQFIFQYYREEENGRGNFPPRFSGLQFPNYSSELNVNALELDDSALYLCASSRDRNQPQHFGDGTRLSIL.

This clone appeared once. Distinct nucleotide sequences in the sample also encode this CDR3. The chain links TRBV7-2 to TRBJ2-1; D is ambiguous. The V end lost 0 bases, the J end lost 8 bases, and 5 bases lay between the germline ends. The CDR3 is 12 amino acids. Germline values: CDR1 SGHTA, CDR2 FQGNSA. The chain's CDR3 is CASSLASDEQFF. The CDR3 DNA reads TGTGCCAGCAGCTTAGCTTCAGATGAGCAGTTCTTC.

A few counts support this clone. J is TRBJ1-5 and V is TRBV7-2; 12 bases align to TRBD1. CDR3 length equals 17 residues. Losses at the gene ends were 1 base for V and 3 bases for J; bases not matched to a gene: 4. Germline CDR1 is SGHTA and CDR2 is FQGNSA. The CDR3 protein is CASSLVGTGGLNQPQHF. The CDR3 DNA reads as TGTGCCAGCAGCTTAGTCGGGACAGGGGGCCTCAATCAGCCCCAGCATTTT.

A few counts support this clone. V gene TRBV5-1 combines with J gene TRBJ1-2, with D perhaps matching TRBD1 (6 bases). CDR3 length equals 13 residues. With 4 bases removed from V and 8 bases from J, the gap between germline ends came to 15 bases. Germline loops: CDR1 SGHRS, CDR2 YFSETQ. CDR3 DNA: TGCGCCAGCAGCCCGGGACAACGCGGCGGCTACACCTTC. Its protein is CASSPGQRGGYTF.

The V gene is TRBV6-6, the J gene TRBJ2-3, with 9 bases identical to TRBD2. In germline, CDR1 is MNHNY, CDR2 SVGAGI (reference sequence). The CDR3 sequence is 15 residues long. J gave up 1 base and V 2 bases, and 1 base lay outside the gene matches. The CDR3 is CASSYRLAGTDTQYF. CDR3 DNA: TGTGCCAGCAGTTACCGACTAGCGGGCACAGATACGCAGTATTTT.

This clone was picked up a small number of times. This rearrangement joins TRBV7-9 to TRBJ1-2; D unresolved. CDR1 is SEHNR, CDR2 FQNEAQ, per germline (reference sequence). CDR3 size: 14 residues. Trimming took off 3 bases at V and 1 base at J, with 9 bases between the two ends. In DNA, the CDR3 is TGTGCCAGCAGCTTGAGGAGTTTTAACTATGGCTACACCTTC. Translated: CASSLRSFNYGYTF.

The chain employs TRBV27 and TRBJ1-2; 7 bases line up with TRBD1. Losses at the gene ends were 6 bases for V and 3 bases for J; bases not matched to a gene: 10. CDR3 size: 15 residues. Germline V gene data show CDR1 as MNHEY and CDR2 as SMNVEV (reference sequence). The CDR3 DNA is TGTGCCAGCAGCCAGCTAGGGGGCGCTCACTATGGCTACACCTTC. It translates to CASSQLGGAHYGYTF.

This rearrangement joins TRBV28 to TRBJ1-5, with TRBD1 matching over 8 bases. This CDR3 spans 14 amino acids. V lost 2 bases and J lost 7; bases outside the gene matches: 4. Per the germline V gene, CDR1 is MDHEN and CDR2 is SYDVKM. The DNA of the CDR3 is TGTGCCAGCAGTTTAGTCAGGGGGCAACAGCCCCAGCATTTT. The encoded protein is CASSLVRGQQPQHF.

This clone was counted a single time. The chain is built from TRBV7-9 and TRBJ1-6, with unresolved D. Germline V CDR1 and CDR2: SEHNR, FQNEAQ (reference sequence). Trimming stripped 5 bases from V and 5 bases from J, with 13 bases between. The CDR3 consists of 15 residues. Here the CDR3 reads CASSPTGIHNSPLHF. CDR3 coding DNA: TGTGCCAGCAGCCCCACCGGGATTCATAATTCACCCCTCCACTTT.